A single sample gave rise to the 14 T cell receptor beta chains below, sequenced in a study of blood T cell repertoires in COVID-19. Assay: immunoSEQ multiplex PCR; the TCRdb copy retains only in-frame clones and omits some. The sample yields 250,000 to 350,000 clones, 85% to 90% seen once. The sequencing sample was made of peripheral blood. Receptors were obtained from a woman between 25 and 40 years old with COVID-19, enrolled during active disease.

The chain couples TRBV5-1 to TRBJ2-1; D remains ambiguous. The germline V gene encodes CDR1 SGHRS and CDR2 YFSETQ. The CDR3 totals 16 residues. V lost 2 bases and J lost 4, with 16 bases in between. The CDR3: CASSFLGQSSYNEQFF. The CDR3 region has the DNA TGCGCCAGCAGCTTCCTAGGCCAATCCAGTTACAATGAGCAGTTCTTC.

J is TRBJ2-5 and V is TRBV5-8, with D possibly matching TRBD2 (5 bases). Germline V CDR1 and CDR2: SGHTS, YDEGEE. Trimming stripped 2 bases from V and 1 base from J, with 6 bases between. The CDR3 extends over 13 amino acids. CDR3 nucleotides: TGTGCCAGCAGCTTCGGACTCCAAGAGACCCAGTACTTC. The encoded protein is CASSFGLQETQYF.

The chain has TRBV30 and TRBJ1-5, with TRBD1 matching over 11 bases. V lost 1 base and J lost 4; bases outside the gene matches: 3. The V gene's germline CDR1 is GTSNPN and CDR2 SVGIG (reference sequence). The CDR3 has 15 amino acids. CDR3 sequence: CAWSGTGGKNQPQHF. CDR3 nucleotide sequence: TGTGCCTGGAGTGGGACAGGGGGCAAAAATCAGCCCCAGCATTTT.

J is TRBJ1-6 and V is TRBV6-1; no definite D call. The CDR3 has 13 amino acids. The V and J ends lost 1 base and 7 bases respectively, with 5 bases between them. The V gene's germline CDR1 is MNHNS and CDR2 SASEGT. The DNA for the CDR3 is TGTGCCAGCAGTGAAGGTTCGAATTCACCCCTCCACTTT. The encoded protein is CASSEGSNSPLHF.

The chain joins TRBV4-1 to TRBJ2-7, with a tentative D call TRBD1 (6 bases). Germline V gives CDR1 MGHRA, CDR2 YSYEKL. This CDR3 is built from 14 residues. V lost 5 bases and J 0 bases, leaving 11 bases between the germline ends. The CDR3 DNA sequence: TGCGCCAGCAGCAAACAGGACAGCTCCTACGAGCAGTACTTC. This encodes CASSKQDSSYEQYF.

V gene TRBV2 combines with J gene TRBJ1-1; TRBD1 matches 7 bases. The trim removed 5 bases at V and 1 base at J, leaving 7 bases unmatched. Per germline, CDR1 SNHLY and CDR2 FYNNEI. This CDR3 contains 15 residues. The CDR3 nucleotides are TGTGCCAGCAGTATCCATGGGACAGCGAACACTGAAGCTTTCTTT. It translates to CASSIHGTANTEAFF.

This chain joins TRBV28 and TRBJ1-1; 8 bases match TRBD1. The CDR3 runs 12 residues. Trimming at V came to 7 bases and at J to 10 bases, leaving 8 bases not matched to a gene. Looked up from germline, CDR1 is MDHEN and CDR2 is SYDVKM. The CDR3 is CASTVDRVVAFF. As DNA, the CDR3 is TGTGCCAGCACCGTGGACAGGGTTGTAGCTTTCTTT.

In its sample, this clone was seen a few times. The chain uses TRBV12-5 and TRBJ2-2, with 10 positions matching TRBD1. Germline loops: CDR1 LGHNT, CDR2 FRNRAP. CDR3 length: 15 amino acids. The trim removed 5 bases at V and 7 bases at J, leaving 7 bases unmatched. This CDR3 is CASGPRGTGVGELFF. CDR3 sequence (DNA): TGTGCTAGTGGTCCCCGCGGGACAGGGGTCGGGGAGCTGTTTTTT.

CDR3 in amino acids: CASSLRQGSDEQFF. The CDR3 DNA reads TGTGCCAGCAGTTTACGACAGGGTAGCGATGAGCAGTTCTTC. The chain is built from TRBV27 and TRBJ2-1; TRBD1 agrees at 7 bases. Germline CDR1 reads MNHEY; CDR2 reads SMNVEV (reference sequence). Trimming removed 2 bases from V and 8 bases from J; junction bases left unmatched: 6. This CDR3 region has 14 residues.

The chain is built from TRBV5-6 and TRBJ2-3, with TRBD2 identical over 9 bases. Trimming cost V 4 bases and J 4 bases; bases outside gene matches: 7. Germline V gene sequence: CDR1 SGHDT, CDR2 YYEEEE. The CDR3 covers 15 residues. CDR3 residues: CASSPDAGGSDTQYF. The CDR3 DNA reads as TGTGCCAGCAGCCCTGACGCGGGAGGGTCAGATACGCAGTATTTT.

In DNA, the CDR3 is TGCAGCGTTTCCGGCGGGAGGCGATCCTACGAGCAGTACTTC. Translating it yields CSVSGGRRSYEQYF. This rearrangement joins TRBV29-1 to TRBJ2-7, with 8 positions matching TRBD2. CDR1 SQVTM and CDR2 ANQGSEA come from the germline V gene. The trim removed 5 bases at V and 1 base at J, leaving 7 bases unmatched. This CDR3 contains 14 residues.

This clone has more than one count but fewer than ten. The V and J genes are TRBV7-8 and TRBJ1-2; D not certain. Looked up from germline, CDR1 is SGHVS and CDR2 is FQNEAQ. V was pared by 5 bases and J by 2 bases, with 6 bases between. The CDR3 consists of 12 residues. The CDR3 sequence is CASSARNYGYTF. CDR3 nucleotides: TGTGCCAGCAGCGCCCGGAACTATGGCTACACCTTC.

In DNA form, the CDR3 reads TGTGCCAGCAGCTTACTAGCGGCCTCCTACAATGAGCAGTTCTTC. It specifies CASSLLAASYNEQFF. The V and J genes are TRBV7-3 and TRBJ2-1, with 7 bases matching TRBD2. This CDR3 is 15 amino acids long. V shed 2 bases and J 0 bases; nucleotides not matched to a gene: 1. Germline V gene sequence: CDR1 SGHTA, CDR2 FQGTGA.

J is TRBJ2-4 and V is TRBV2; 8 positions agree with TRBD1. Trimming took 6 bases from V and 15 from J; bases not matched to a gene: 13. The V gene's germline CDR1 is SNHLY and CDR2 FYNNEI. The CDR3 has 13 residues. For the CDR3, the DNA is TGTGCCAGCAGCGAGGACAGGGTAGATCCCGGGTACTTC. Amino acid sequence: CASSEDRVDPGYF.